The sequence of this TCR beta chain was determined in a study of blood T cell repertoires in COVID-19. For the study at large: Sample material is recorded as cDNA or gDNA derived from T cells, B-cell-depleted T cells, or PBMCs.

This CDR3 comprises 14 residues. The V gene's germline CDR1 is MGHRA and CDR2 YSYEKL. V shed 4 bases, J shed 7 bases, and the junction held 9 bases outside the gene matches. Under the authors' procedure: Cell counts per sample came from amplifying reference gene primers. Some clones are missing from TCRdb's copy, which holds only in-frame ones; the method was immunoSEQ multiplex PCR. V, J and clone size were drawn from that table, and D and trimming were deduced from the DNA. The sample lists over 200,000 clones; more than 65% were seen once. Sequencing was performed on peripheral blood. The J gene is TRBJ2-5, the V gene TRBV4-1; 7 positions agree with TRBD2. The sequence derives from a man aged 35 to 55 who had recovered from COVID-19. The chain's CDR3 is CASSPLGGKGTQYF. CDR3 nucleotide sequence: TGCGCCAGCAGCCCCCTGGGGGGGAAAGGGACCCAGTACTTC.